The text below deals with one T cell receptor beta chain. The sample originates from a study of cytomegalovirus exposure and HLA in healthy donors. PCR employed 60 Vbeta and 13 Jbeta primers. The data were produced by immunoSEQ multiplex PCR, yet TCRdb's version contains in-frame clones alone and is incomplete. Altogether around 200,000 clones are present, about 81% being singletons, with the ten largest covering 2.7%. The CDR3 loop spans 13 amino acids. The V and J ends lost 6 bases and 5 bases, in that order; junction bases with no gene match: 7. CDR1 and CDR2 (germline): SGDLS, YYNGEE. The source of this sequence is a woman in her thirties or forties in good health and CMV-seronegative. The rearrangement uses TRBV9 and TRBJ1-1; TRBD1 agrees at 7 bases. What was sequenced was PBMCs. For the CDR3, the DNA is TGTGCCAGCACCGATACAGGGGAGACTGAAGCTTTCTTT. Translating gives CASTDTGETEAFF.